This note documents a single T cell receptor (beta chain) sequence. This sample was included in a study of blood T cell repertoires in COVID-19. Study at large: Acute and convalescent COVID-19 specimens originated in the United States, Italy and Spain.

Looked up from germline, CDR1 is SGHRS and CDR2 is YFSETQ. The CDR3 is 14 residues long. V was trimmed by 4 bases and J by 8 bases, leaving 18 bases between them. Per the study methods: The assay estimated nucleated cells by amplifying reference gene primers. Assay: immunoSEQ multiplex PCR; the TCRdb copy retains only in-frame clones and omits some. V and J calls and clone size are those listed in that table; D and trimming were worked out from the DNA. The table records about 200,000 clones, about nine tenths of them present only once. This receptor was taken from a man between 60 and 75 years old who had recovered from COVID-19. The rearrangement uses TRBV5-1 and TRBJ1-2; perhaps TRBD1 as D (6 bases). Sequenced input: peripheral blood. The chain's CDR3 is CASSAAGGSRGYTF. CDR3 nucleotide sequence: TGCGCCAGCAGCGCGGCGGGGGGCTCGAGGGGCTACACCTTC.